These T cell receptor beta chains were read from a single sample in a study of T cell clones after liver transplantation. Repertoires were generated with immunoSEQ multiplex PCR, while TCRdb's copy carries only in-frame clones and drops some. The sample consists of about 71,000 clones, under 90% of them appearing once. Sequencing used CD4+ T cells from blood, obtained 12 months after liver transplant. The receptor source for this set is a human patient who received a liver transplant. Some T cells may originate from the graft donor. CDR3s include the opening cysteine and the closing phenylalanine or tryptophan. A D gene is named only where the DNA matches it firmly. A clone size is listed for some rows: how often the clone was seen (once, few, many), or a class if it is expanded.

>-|-|TRBV11-2|TRBJ2-1
CASSLGVQGEVEQFF
TGTGCCAGCAGCTTAGGGGTCCAGGGGGAGGTTGAGCAGTTCTTC
>-|TRBD2|TRBV5-4|TRBJ2-2
CASSSTSAGGPTGELFF
TGTGCCAGCAGCTCCACGTCCGCGGGAGGGCCCACCGGGGAGCTGTTTTTT
>-|-|TRBV2|TRBJ2-7
CASIGGIDYEQYF
TGTGCCAGCATAGGGGGGATCGACTACGAGCAGTACTTC
>-|TRBD1|TRBV6-6|TRBJ1-1
CASRLDRGHEAFF
TGTGCCAGCAGACTGGACAGGGGGCATGAAGCTTTCTTT
>-|TRBD1|TRBV7-2|TRBJ2-7
CASSPGTGPYEQYF
TGTGCCAGCAGCCCCGGGACAGGGCCCTACGAGCAGTACTTC
>-|-|TRBV5-1|TRBJ2-5
CASSIEETQYF
TGCGCCAGCAGCATAGAAGAGACCCAGTACTTC
>-|-|TRBV10-3|TRBJ2-5
CAISPRQDQETQYF
TGTGCCATCAGCCCGCGACAGGACCAAGAGACCCAGTACTTC
>-|TRBD1|TRBV30|TRBJ1-5
CAWSELGRGLFQPQHF
TGTGCCTGGAGTGAACTGGGCAGGGGGCTGTTTCAGCCCCAGCATTTT
>-|TRBD1|TRBV5-1|TRBJ2-2
CASSPHGTALTGELFF
TGCGCCAGCAGCCCGCACGGGACAGCGCTCACCGGGGAGCTGTTTTTT
>-|TRBD1|TRBV28|TRBJ2-7
CASSLPGTGRYEQYF
TGTGCCAGCAGTTTACCCGGGACAGGGAGATACGAGCAGTACTTC
>few|TRBD1|TRBV6-1|TRBJ2-7
CASNWGQISSYEQYF
TGTGCCAGCAATTGGGGACAGATTAGCTCCTACGAGCAGTACTTC
>few|-|TRBV4-1|TRBJ2-4
CASSQGLLPNVLAKNIQYF
TGCGCCAGCAGCCAAGGTCTACTACCGAATGTCCTCGCCAAAAACATTCAGTACTTC
>-|TRBD2|TRBV18|TRBJ2-2
CASSPQTSANTGELFF
TGTGCCAGCTCACCCCAGACTAGCGCGAACACCGGGGAGCTGTTTTTT
>-|-|TRBV6-5|TRBJ2-7
CASSSAQTGYEQYF
TGTGCCAGCAGTTCAGCCCAGACAGGATACGAGCAGTACTTC
>-|-|TRBV6-5|TRBJ2-7
CASSSRTSYEQYF
TGTGCCAGCAGTTCCCGGACATCCTACGAGCAGTACTTC
>-|-|TRBV7-9|TRBJ2-7
CASSWAGQTYEQYF
TGTGCCAGCAGCTGGGCCGGCCAGACTTACGAGCAGTACTTC
>-|-|TRBV1|TRBJ2-6
CTSSLGRLCQSRANVLTF
TGCACCAGCAGTTTGGGCCGTTTGTGCCAAAGTCGGGCCAACGTCCTGACTTTC
>few|-|TRBV28|TRBJ2-7
CASRYTGEQYF
TGTGCCAGCCGGTACACGGGGGAGCAGTACTTC
>-|-|TRBV4-1|TRBJ2-3
CASSQVIVTDTQYF
TGCGCCAGCAGCCAAGTAATTGTGACAGATACGCAGTATTTT
>-|TRBD1|TRBV10-3|TRBJ2-5
CAISGQGPGETQYF
TGTGCCATCAGTGGACAGGGGCCGGGGGAGACCCAGTACTTC
>-|TRBD1|TRBV5-4|TRBJ2-7
CASSLDRGAYEQYF
TGTGCCAGCAGTCTGGACAGGGGTGCTTACGAGCAGTACTTC
>-|TRBD1|TRBV13|TRBJ1-2
CASSLWTGGKNGYTF
TGTGCCAGCAGCCTCTGGACAGGGGGAAAGAATGGCTACACCTTC
>once|TRBD1|TRBV7-9|TRBJ1-4
CASSSTGAPNEKLFF
TGTGCCAGCAGCTCGACAGGGGCCCCCAATGAAAAACTGTTTTTT
>-|TRBD2|TRBV5-1|TRBJ2-1
CASSSPGLATYNEQFF
TGCGCCAGCAGCTCACCGGGACTAGCGACTTACAATGAGCAGTTCTTC
>-|-|TRBV2|TRBJ2-2
CASRAQGPATGELFF
TGTGCCAGCAGGGCCCAGGGGCCGGCGACCGGGGAGCTGTTTTTT
>-|TRBD2|TRBV27|TRBJ2-7
CASSLSGSSYEQYF
TGTGCCAGCAGTTTGAGCGGGAGCTCCTACGAGCAGTACTTC
>few|-|TRBV2|TRBJ2-1
CASSQDYNEQFF
TGTGCCAGCAGTCAGGACTACAATGAGCAGTTCTTC
>-|-|TRBV6-6|TRBJ1-2
CASSLMDNYGYTF
TGTGCCAGCAGTTTGATGGATAACTATGGCTACACCTTC
>few|-|TRBV15|TRBJ1-1
CATSRVGRNTEAFF
TGTGCCACCAGCAGAGTGGGGCGTAACACTGAAGCTTTCTTT
>-|TRBD1|TRBV2|TRBJ2-7
CASNTGTGGYEQYF
TGTGCCAGCAATACCGGGACAGGGGGGTACGAGCAGTACTTC
>-|-|TRBV5-1|TRBJ2-1
CASSLGGQTGSEQFF
TGCGCCAGCAGCTTGGGGGGACAAACGGGATCGGAGCAGTTCTTC
>-|-|TRBV11-2|TRBJ1-1
CASSQITLGRANTEAFF
TGTGCCAGCAGCCAAATTACTTTAGGCAGGGCGAACACTGAAGCTTTCTTT
>-|-|TRBV11-2|TRBJ2-1
CASSVSPTGVEQFF
TGTGCCAGCAGCGTAAGCCCCACGGGGGTTGAGCAGTTCTTC
>-|TRBD1|TRBV27|TRBJ2-1
CASSPPGQVYNEQFF
TGTGCCAGCAGTCCTCCGGGACAGGTCTACAATGAGCAGTTCTTC
>-|-|TRBV2|TRBJ2-3
CASNPMGSTDTQYF
TGTGCCAGCAATCCGATGGGTAGCACAGATACGCAGTATTTT
>-|-|TRBV2|TRBJ1-1
CASTGQLMNTEAFF
TGTGCCAGCACGGGGCAGCTCATGAACACTGAAGCTTTCTTT
>-|TRBD2|TRBV6-6|TRBJ2-7
CASGGLADTYEQYF
TGTGCCAGCGGGGGACTAGCGGATACCTACGAGCAGTACTTC
>-|-|TRBV2|TRBJ1-4
CASSFNEKLFF
TGTGCCAGCAGTTTTAATGAAAAACTGTTTTTT
>-|-|TRBV5-5|TRBJ1-5
CASSLAAEPQHF
TGTGCCAGCAGCTTGGCAGCGGAGCCCCAGCATTTT
>-|-|TRBV18|TRBJ2-7
CASSRQTYEQYF
TGTGCCAGCTCCCGACAGACCTACGAGCAGTACTTC